This TCR beta chain was recovered during a study of blood T cell repertoires in COVID-19. CDR1 and CDR2 (germline): SGHRS, YFSETQ. The V gene lost 0 bases and the J gene lost 0 bases, with 7 bases spanning the gap. The CDR3 is made up of 16 amino acids. Profiling relied on immunoSEQ multiplex PCR, and the TCRdb table lists in-frame clones only, not all of them. The repertoire consists of 250,000 to 350,000 clones, with roughly 89% occurring once and the leading ten covering 2.5% to 3.5%. This clone was detected only once. The sequencing input was PBMCs or T cells enriched from blood (not recorded which). The sequence came from a woman aged 45-65 years who had been exposed to COVID-19. V usage is TRBV5-1 and J usage is TRBJ1-6; D unclear. CDR3 DNA sequence: TGCGCCAGCAGCTTGGATGCCAGCTCCTATAATTCACCCCTCCACTTT. Protein sequence: CASSLDASSYNSPLHF.